The 13 T cell receptor beta chains in this list originate from one sample, sequenced in a study of sequential checkpoint blockade in melanoma. The assay was immunoSEQ multiplex PCR, and TCRdb's table has in-frame clones only and misses some. The table records fewer than 40,000 clones, approximately 86% of them present only once. Described treatment: randomized to nivolumab then ipilimumab (arm A) or the reverse (arm B). Specimen: CD8+ T cells sorted from blood (inferred from file names), collected from a patient given nivolumab and ipilimumab in sequence. These receptor sequences come from a human donor with melanoma.

The chain joins TRBV7-6 to TRBJ2-7; the D gene is possibly TRBD2 (6 bases). This CDR3 region has 13 residues. Germline V gives CDR1 SGHVS, CDR2 FNYEAQ. V lost 4 bases and J 1 base, leaving 8 bases between the germline ends. CDR3 residues: CASSSAGSYEQYF. CDR3 in DNA: TGTGCCAGCAGCTCCGCGGGGTCCTACGAGCAGTACTTC.

The chain carries TRBV28 and TRBJ2-2; 12 bases line up with TRBD2. The CDR3 loop spans 17 amino acids. J gave up 2 bases and V 6 bases, and 7 bases lay outside the gene matches. Germline-derived CDR1 and CDR2 are MDHEN and SYDVKM. The CDR3 here is CASSSTSGRKNTGELFF. In DNA form, the CDR3 reads TGTGCCAGCAGCTCTACTAGCGGGAGGAAAAACACCGGGGAGCTGTTTTTT.

In the case of this clone: The same CDR3 also results from other DNA sequences found in this sample. The V call is TRBV19, the J call TRBJ2-7; 7 bases fit TRBD2. Germline V lookup: CDR1 LNHDA, CDR2 SQIVND (reference sequence). V shed 1 base, J shed 0 bases, and the junction held 0 bases outside the gene matches. The CDR3 runs to 14 residues. The CDR3 loop reads CASSIGGSSYEQYF. The CDR3 DNA sequence: TGTGCCAGTAGTATAGGCGGGAGCTCCTACGAGCAGTACTTC.

This sequence joins TRBV7-9 and TRBJ2-7; 7 bases align to TRBD1. Germline CDR1 is SEHNR and CDR2 is FQNEAQ (reference sequence). This CDR3 spans 13 amino acids. Losses at the gene ends were 5 bases for V and 3 bases for J; bases not matched to a gene: 4. The CDR3 sequence: CASSLGQFYEQYF. The CDR3 DNA sequence: TGTGCCAGCAGCCTGGGACAGTTCTACGAGCAGTACTTC.

The chain combines TRBV6-6 with TRBJ2-1, with TRBD2 as a possible D gene (5 bases). The germline CDR1 and CDR2 sequences are MNHNY and SVGAGI (reference sequence). The CDR3 is 15 residues long. V shed 2 bases and J shed 10 bases, with 18 bases lying between them. CDR3 residues: CASSYPTRAGNEQFF. In DNA form, the CDR3 reads TGTGCCAGCAGTTACCCAACCCGGGCCGGGAACGAGCAGTTCTTC.

This sequence joins TRBV28 and TRBJ2-7, with D possibly TRBD2 on 6 matching bases. From germline, CDR1 is MDHEN and CDR2 SYDVKM. V lost 2 bases, J lost 3 bases, and 11 bases lay in between. This CDR3 is built from 14 residues. The CDR3 coding sequence is TGTGCCAGCAGTTTACCGGGACTGTACTACGAGCAGTACTTC. Translating gives CASSLPGLYYEQYF. The complete variable domain, with remaining parts taken from reference TRBV28 and TRBJ2-7, reads DVKVTQSSRYLVKRTGEKVFLECVQDMDHENMFWYRQDPGLGLRLIYFSYDVKMKEKGDIPEGYSVSREKKERFSLILESASTNQTSMYLCASSLPGLYYEQYFGPGTRLTVT.

This chain links TRBV28 with TRBJ1-1; D is uncertain. CDR3 length: 16 residues. The germline V gene encodes CDR1 MDHEN and CDR2 SYDVKM. Between the trimmed V and J ends, which lost 3 bases and 1 base, there was a span of 15 bases. For the CDR3, the DNA is TGTGCCAGCAGTTTTGAACACGGGGAGGGGAACACTGAAGCTTTCTTT. This codes for CASSFEHGEGNTEAFF.

The V gene is TRBV7-6, the J gene TRBJ2-7; D perhaps matches TRBD2 (5 bases). CDR3 length: 14 amino acids. V was clipped by 1 base and J by 6 bases, with 13 bases between them. Per the germline V gene, CDR1 is SGHVS and CDR2 is FNYEAQ. In DNA form, the CDR3 reads TGTGCCAGCAGCTTAGTGGCTAGCCTCGCCGAGCAGTACTTC. This sequence encodes CASSLVASLAEQYF.

In this sample, this clone turned up once. J is TRBJ2-7 and V is TRBV5-1; 7 nucleotides line up with TRBD1. The junction had 16 bases not matched to a gene; V was cut back by 6 bases and J by 4 bases. Germline V lookup: CDR1 SGHRS, CDR2 YFSETQ. The CDR3 consists of 16 residues. CDR3 nucleotides: TGCGCCAGCACCTTCTATCTACACGGGACAGTGTACGAGCAGTACTTC. Its protein is CASTFYLHGTVYEQYF.

V and J are TRBV27 and TRBJ2-7; possibly TRBD1 for D (8 bases). Germline V CDR1 and CDR2: MNHEY, SMNVEV (reference sequence). The CDR3 is made up of 14 amino acids. The V gene lost 5 bases and the J gene lost 9 bases, with 20 bases spanning the gap. The CDR3 sequence is CASSPWTGRDRQYF. CDR3 sequence (DNA): TGTGCCAGCAGTCCGTGGACAGGGAGGGACAGGCAGTACTTC.

This chain joins TRBV28 and TRBJ1-1; no clear D. The CDR3 covers 12 residues. CDR1 MDHEN and CDR2 SYDVKM come from the germline V gene. Between the trimmed V and J ends, which lost 8 bases and 5 bases, there was a span of 12 bases. The CDR3 nucleotides read TGTGCCAGCCGTCGCTTCGGGACTGAAGCTTTCTTT. Translation gives CASRRFGTEAFF.

CDR3 nucleotides: TGCGCCAGCAGCCAAGAAGCACTAGCGGGACGAAGCTCCTACAATGAGCAGTTCTTC. The encoded protein is CASSQEALAGRSSYNEQFF. The V call is TRBV4-3, the J call TRBJ2-1; 10 bases align to TRBD2. Trimming removed 0 bases from V and 0 bases from J; junction bases left unmatched: 8. CDR1 is LGHNA, CDR2 YSLEER, per germline. This CDR3 region has 19 residues.

This clone has only one observation. V gene TRBV19 combines with J gene TRBJ2-7, with 7 bases aligning to TRBD1. CDR3 length equals 14 residues. The V and J ends lost 6 bases and 0 bases, in that order; junction bases with no gene match: 5. In germline, CDR1 is LNHDA, CDR2 SQIVND (reference sequence). The CDR3 coding sequence is TGTGCCAGTAGCCCGGGACAGAACTCCTACGAGCAGTACTTC. Protein product: CASSPGQNSYEQYF. Using reference TRBV19 and TRBJ2-7 for the parts outside the CDR3, the full variable domain is DGGITQSPKYLFRKEGQNVTLSCEQNLNHDAMYWYRQDPGQGLRLIYYSQIVNDFQKGDIAEGYSVSREKKESFPLTVTSAQKNPTAFYLCASSPGQNSYEQYFGPGTRLTVT.